The 24 T cell receptor beta chains below come from one sample, sequenced in a study of blood T cell repertoires in COVID-19. Assay used: immunoSEQ multiplex PCR; TCRdb lists only in-frame clones, some missing. The data contain 540,000 or so clones, approximately 88% of them singletons. The sample comprised peripheral blood. These receptors were obtained from a woman between 50 and 59 years old with COVID-19, enrolled during active disease.

This chain links TRBV12-3 or TRBV12-4 with TRBJ2-1, with D possibly TRBD1 on 6 matching bases. The length of the CDR3 is 13 residues. Trimming took 6 bases from V and 6 from J, leaving 12 bases between them. The CDR3 coding sequence is TGTGCCAGCAGCTCGGGGACATTCAATGAGCAGTTCTTC. This encodes CASSSGTFNEQFF.

The CDR3 here is CASDADTVNQPQHF. The CDR3 DNA follows: TGTGCCAGCGACGCAGACACGGTCAATCAGCCCCAGCATTTT. The chain couples TRBV19 to TRBJ1-5; D uncertain. Germline loops: CDR1 LNHDA, CDR2 SQIVND (reference sequence). The CDR3 is 14 amino acids. V lost 9 bases and J lost 3, with 15 bases in between.

This CDR3 reads CASSSRLRWDTQYF. The CDR3 DNA reads TGTGCCAGCAGTTCGCGGTTAAGGTGGGATACGCAGTATTTT. This chain links TRBV28 with TRBJ2-3, with unresolved D. The V and J ends lost 4 bases and 6 bases respectively, with 14 bases between them. Germline V gives CDR1 MDHEN, CDR2 SYDVKM. This CDR3 comprises 14 residues.

This clone has a count of ten or more. The CDR3: CASSEAGSYGYTF. The DNA for the CDR3 is TGTGCCAGCAGTGAAGCAGGGAGTTACGGCTACACCTTC. V and J are TRBV2 and TRBJ1-2; D is uncertain. The V gene's germline CDR1 is SNHLY and CDR2 FYNNEI. Trimming stripped 0 bases from V and 8 bases from J, with 10 bases between. CDR3 length: 13 amino acids.

This clone occurred once. The chain employs TRBV3-1 (or the pseudogene TRBV3-2) and TRBJ1-1; no clear D gene. The CDR3 runs 13 residues. CDR1 and CDR2 from the germline V gene are LGHDT and YNNKEL (reference sequence). V was shortened by 4 bases and J by 0 bases, with 6 bases between the two germline ends. The CDR3 region has the DNA TGTGCCAGCAGCCCCCCCTTGAACACTGAAGCTTTCTTT. This translates into CASSPPLNTEAFF.

This clone appeared once. In DNA form, the CDR3 reads TGTGCCACCAGTGATTCGTGGGGGGGAGTAGGCGAGCAGTACTTC. This codes for CATSDSWGGVGEQYF. The chain combines TRBV24-1 with TRBJ2-7; 7 nucleotides agree with TRBD2. CDR1 and CDR2 from the germline V gene are KGHDR and SFDVKD. This CDR3 contains 15 residues. After removal of 2 bases from V and 6 bases from J, the junction contained 9 bases not matched to a gene.

The chain is built from TRBV13 and TRBJ1-1; perhaps TRBD1 as D (6 bases). This CDR3 is 15 amino acids long. The V gene lost 5 bases and the J gene lost 4 bases, with 17 bases spanning the gap. Germline assignment: CDR1 PRHDT and CDR2 FYEKMQ (reference sequence). The CDR3 region has the DNA TGTGCCAGCAGCCACGTACAGGGTCGAGGCACTGAAGCTTTCTTT. It yields the protein CASSHVQGRGTEAFF.

V gene TRBV6-5 combines with J gene TRBJ1-2; weak D call: TRBD1 (5 bases). The CDR3 runs 16 residues. Germline lookup yields CDR1 MNHEY and CDR2 SVGAGI. Trimming left V 2 bases short and J 2 bases short, with 15 bases between. The CDR3 here is CASSYRPPGGNYGYTF. For the CDR3, the DNA is TGTGCCAGCAGTTACCGACCACCTGGGGGGAACTATGGCTACACCTTC.

The CDR3, as DNA: TGTGCCAGCAGTTTACTAAGCGCAGATACGCAGTATTTT. Translated, it gives CASSLLSADTQYF. The chain couples TRBV6-6 to TRBJ2-3; D unclear. Germline CDR1 reads MNHNY; CDR2 reads SVGAGI (reference sequence). Trimming removed 4 bases from V and 4 bases from J, with 9 bases in between. The CDR3 runs 13 residues.

The rearrangement uses TRBV9 and TRBJ2-3; TRBD1 aligns across 9 bases. Losses at the gene ends were 0 bases for V and 1 base for J; bases not matched to a gene: 3. This CDR3 region has 16 residues. Looked up from germline, CDR1 is SGDLS and CDR2 is YYNGEE. The chain's CDR3 is CASSVGTGEGTDTQYF. The DNA for the CDR3 is TGTGCCAGCAGCGTAGGGACAGGGGAAGGCACAGATACGCAGTATTTT. Complete variable domain (other parts from reference TRBV9 and TRBJ2-3): DSGVTQTPKHLITATGQRVTLRCSPRSGDLSVYWYQQSLDQGLQFLIQYYNGEERAKGNILERFSAQQFPDLHSELNLSSLELGDSALYFCASSVGTGEGTDTQYFGPGTRLTVL.

V and J are TRBV18 and TRBJ2-6, with TRBD1 matching over 7 bases. CDR3 length: 17 residues. From germline, CDR1 is KGHSH and CDR2 LQKENI. Trimming removed 3 bases from V and 2 bases from J; junction bases left unmatched: 7. The CDR3 sequence: CASSPRTGLTGANVLTF. DNA for the CDR3: TGTGCCAGCTCACCCAGGACAGGTCTAACTGGGGCCAACGTCCTGACTTTC.

The chain couples TRBV7-3 to TRBJ2-3, with 10 bases that match TRBD2. The CDR3 consists of 19 residues. From germline, CDR1 is SGHTA and CDR2 FQGTGA. Trimming cost V 5 bases and J 3 bases; bases outside gene matches: 17. In DNA form, the CDR3 reads TGTGCCAGCAGCCCCAGCAACGAGCGGGGGGGCGCTTGGACAGATACGCAGTATTTT. Amino acid sequence: CASSPSNERGGAWTDTQYF.

The rearrangement uses TRBV6-5 and TRBJ2-3, with 7 bases that match TRBD1. The CDR3 extends over 13 amino acids. The ends lost 9 bases at V and 5 bases at J; junction bases unmatched: 8. Germline V lookup: CDR1 MNHEY, CDR2 SVGAGI. In DNA form, the CDR3 reads TGTGCCAGAGACGAGGGGGCGGAAGATACGCAGTATTTT. Its protein product is CARDEGAEDTQYF.

The V call is TRBV7-2, the J call TRBJ2-1; 7 bases are shared with TRBD2. CDR1 SGHTA and CDR2 FQGNSA come from the germline V gene. The junction had 3 bases not matched to a gene; V was cut back by 2 bases and J by 5 bases. The CDR3 has 14 amino acids. The CDR3 DNA is TGTGCCAGCAGCTTAACAAGCGGGAACAATGAGCAGTTCTTC. It encodes CASSLTSGNNEQFF.

The chain couples TRBV30 to TRBJ1-4; D is undetermined. Trimming stripped 0 bases from V and 8 bases from J, with 7 bases between. Per the germline V gene, CDR1 is GTSNPN and CDR2 is SVGIG (reference sequence). The CDR3 spans 12 residues. In DNA form, the CDR3 reads TGTGCCTGGAGTGTACTTCGGGAAAAACTGTTTTTT. This encodes CAWSVLREKLFF. The variable domain in full, completed from reference TRBV30 and TRBJ1-4, reads SQTIHQWPATLVQPVGSPLSLECTVEGTSNPNLYWYRQAAGRGLQLLFYSVGIGQISSEVPQNLSASRPQDRQFILSSKKLLLSDSGFYLCAWSVLREKLFFGSGTQLSVL.

The genes are TRBV10-2 and TRBJ2-3; perhaps TRBD1 as D (5 bases). Per germline, CDR1 WSHSY and CDR2 SAAADI. Trimming shortened V by 6 bases and J by 4 bases, and 14 bases separated the two germline ends. The CDR3 has 14 residues. CDR3 residues: CASSPTSRADTQYF. Written as DNA, the CDR3 is TGCGCCAGCAGCCCAACCTCCAGGGCAGATACGCAGTATTTT.

This clone has more than one count but fewer than ten. The V and J genes are TRBV14 and TRBJ1-3, with D uncertain. This CDR3 is 13 amino acids long. V was pared by 3 bases and J by 4 bases, with 7 bases between. Germline CDR1 and CDR2: SGHDN and FVKESK. For the CDR3, the DNA is TGTGCCAGCAGCCACGGGGTAGGAAACACCATATATTTT. Protein: CASSHGVGNTIYF. Using reference TRBV14 and TRBJ1-3 for the parts outside the CDR3, the full variable domain is EAGVTQFPSHSVIEKGQTVTLRCDPISGHDNLYWYRRVMGKEIKFLLHFVKESKQDESGMPNNRFLAERTGGTYSTLKVQPAELEDSGVYFCASSHGVGNTIYFGEGSWLTVV.

The rearrangement joins TRBV6-6 to TRBJ1-1, with TRBD1 identical over 7 bases. Looked up from germline, CDR1 is MNHNY and CDR2 is SVGAGI (reference sequence). This CDR3 is 14 amino acids long. With 6 bases clipped from V and 4 bases from J, the junction kept 8 bases outside the gene matches. The CDR3 loop reads CASSWDSRSTEAFF. In DNA form, the CDR3 reads TGTGCCAGCAGCTGGGACAGTAGGTCCACTGAAGCTTTCTTT.

The gene calls are TRBV21-1 and TRBJ2-6; the D call in the table, TRBD1, was not verified against the DNA. TRBV21-1 is a pseudogene. The length of the CDR3 is 17 residues. CDR3 sequence: CASSRAGGHSGANVLTF. The CDR3 region has the DNA TGTGCCAGCAGCAGGGCAGGGGGCCACTCTGGGGCCAACGTCCTGACTTTC.

The chain links TRBV30 to TRBJ1-2, with 8 bases matching TRBD1. V gave up 0 bases and J gave up 7 bases; unmatched junction bases: 4. CDR1 is GTSNPN, CDR2 SVGIG, per germline (reference sequence). The CDR3 has 13 amino acids. DNA of the CDR3: TGTGCCTGGAGTGTAGGGACAGGTTTTGGCTACACCTTC. It yields the protein CAWSVGTGFGYTF.

CDR3 sequence reads: CASSHTNTEAFF. DNA of the CDR3: TGTGCCAGCAGTCACACGAACACTGAAGCTTTCTTT. This chain uses TRBV6-5 with TRBJ1-1; no reliable D call. Per the germline V gene, CDR1 is MNHEY and CDR2 is SVGAGI. Trimming removed 5 bases at V and 1 base at J, with 5 bases between. This CDR3 is 12 amino acids long.

There are a few counts of this clone. The chain is built from TRBV28 and TRBJ1-4; tentative D call: TRBD1 (5 bases). CDR3 length: 13 amino acids. Germline CDR1 and CDR2: MDHEN and SYDVKM. With 11 bases removed from V and 6 bases from J, the gap between germline ends came to 16 bases. CDR3 nucleotide sequence: TGTGCCGGAGGAATGGGGGGGGATGAAAAACTGTTTTTT. Protein: CAGGMGGDEKLFF. The full variable domain, rest sourced from reference TRBV28 and TRBJ1-4, is DVKVTQSSRYLVKRTGEKVFLECVQDMDHENMFWYRQDPGLGLRLIYFSYDVKMKEKGDIPEGYSVSREKKERFSLILESASTNQTSMYLCAGGMGGDEKLFFGSGTQLSVL.

The rearrangement joins TRBV9 to TRBJ1-1; perhaps TRBD1 as D (6 bases). The V gene's germline CDR1 is SGDLS and CDR2 YYNGEE. Trimming stripped 4 bases from V and 4 bases from J, with 14 bases between. This CDR3 has 14 residues. The CDR3 loop reads CASSLGARGTEAFF. The CDR3, as DNA: TGTGCCAGCAGCCTGGGGGCACGGGGCACTGAAGCTTTCTTT.

The chain joins TRBV7-2 to TRBJ1-1; D is ambiguous. CDR1 and CDR2 (germline): SGHTA, FQGNSA. Trimming pared 5 bases from V and 4 bases from J, leaving 11 bases between. The CDR3 consists of 13 residues. The CDR3 reads CASSARLGTEAFF. The DNA for the CDR3 is TGTGCCAGCAGCGCCCGACTGGGCACTGAAGCTTTCTTT. Filled out from reference TRBV7-2 and TRBJ1-1, the complete variable domain reads GAGVSQSPSNKVTEKGKDVELRCDPISGHTALYWYRQSLGQGLEFLIYFQGNSAPDKSGLPSDRFSAERTGGSVSTLTIQRTQQEDSAVYLCASSARLGTEAFFGQGTRLTVV.